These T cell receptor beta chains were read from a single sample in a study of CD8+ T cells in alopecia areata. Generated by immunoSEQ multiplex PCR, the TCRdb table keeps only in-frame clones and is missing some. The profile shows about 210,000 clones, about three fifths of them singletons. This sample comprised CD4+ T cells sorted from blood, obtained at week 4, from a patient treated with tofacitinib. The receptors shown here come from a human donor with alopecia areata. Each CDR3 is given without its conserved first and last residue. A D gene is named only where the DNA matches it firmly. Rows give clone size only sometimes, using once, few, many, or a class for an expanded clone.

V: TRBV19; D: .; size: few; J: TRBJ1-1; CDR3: ASSLGWGLEAF
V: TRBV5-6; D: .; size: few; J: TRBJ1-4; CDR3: ASSRGRQEKLF
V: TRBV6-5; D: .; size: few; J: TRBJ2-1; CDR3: ASSSFRGTPEQF
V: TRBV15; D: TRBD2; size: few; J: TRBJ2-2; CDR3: ATSRAGGPGTGELF
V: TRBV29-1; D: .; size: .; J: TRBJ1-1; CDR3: SVVGRVGHTEAF
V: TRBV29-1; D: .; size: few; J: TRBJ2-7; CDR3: SARDPIRDEQY
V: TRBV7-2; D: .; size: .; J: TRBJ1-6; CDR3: ASSLGQVGSPLH
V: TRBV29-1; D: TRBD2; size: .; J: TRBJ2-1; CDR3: SVGGGVHNEQF
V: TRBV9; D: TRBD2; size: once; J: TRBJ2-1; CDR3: ASSKGSGLVSNEQF
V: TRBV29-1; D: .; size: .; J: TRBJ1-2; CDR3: SVEDQGLGYGYT
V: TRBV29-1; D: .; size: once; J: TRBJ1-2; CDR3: SVDGGPNYGYT
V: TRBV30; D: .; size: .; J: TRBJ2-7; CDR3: AWSEDSFSEQY
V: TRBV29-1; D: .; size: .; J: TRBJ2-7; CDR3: SVAPTLLAEQY
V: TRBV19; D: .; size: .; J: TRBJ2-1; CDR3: ASSSRVDEQF
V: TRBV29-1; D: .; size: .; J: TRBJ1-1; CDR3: SVAGFMTEAF
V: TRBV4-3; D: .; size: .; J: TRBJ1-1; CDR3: ASSQDTGIGTEAF
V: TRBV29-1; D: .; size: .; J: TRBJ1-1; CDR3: SGERMNTEAF
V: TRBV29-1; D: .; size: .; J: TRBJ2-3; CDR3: SVVYEVKSTDTQY
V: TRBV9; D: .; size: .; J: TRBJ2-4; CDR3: ASSVATEGHFQY
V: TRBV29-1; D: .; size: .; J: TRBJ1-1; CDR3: SVGENTEAF
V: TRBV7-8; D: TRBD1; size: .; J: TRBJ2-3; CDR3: ASSIRPRTGVADTQY
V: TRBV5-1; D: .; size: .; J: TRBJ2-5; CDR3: ASTSLAQEETQY
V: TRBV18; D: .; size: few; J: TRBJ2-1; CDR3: ASSPLGQGGGNEQF
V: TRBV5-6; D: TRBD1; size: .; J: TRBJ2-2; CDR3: ASNSVTGGSGELF
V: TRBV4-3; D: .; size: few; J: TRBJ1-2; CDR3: ASSPVKNREEGYT
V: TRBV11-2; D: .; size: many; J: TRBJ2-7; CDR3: ATAGQLPYEQY
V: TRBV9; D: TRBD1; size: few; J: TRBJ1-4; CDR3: ASSAGQAGNEKLF
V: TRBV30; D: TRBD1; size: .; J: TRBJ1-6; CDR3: AWTGTGQSPLH
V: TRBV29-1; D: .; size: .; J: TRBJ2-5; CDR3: SVEDRHRETQY
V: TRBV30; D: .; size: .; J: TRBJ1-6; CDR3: AWNPLGVTFH